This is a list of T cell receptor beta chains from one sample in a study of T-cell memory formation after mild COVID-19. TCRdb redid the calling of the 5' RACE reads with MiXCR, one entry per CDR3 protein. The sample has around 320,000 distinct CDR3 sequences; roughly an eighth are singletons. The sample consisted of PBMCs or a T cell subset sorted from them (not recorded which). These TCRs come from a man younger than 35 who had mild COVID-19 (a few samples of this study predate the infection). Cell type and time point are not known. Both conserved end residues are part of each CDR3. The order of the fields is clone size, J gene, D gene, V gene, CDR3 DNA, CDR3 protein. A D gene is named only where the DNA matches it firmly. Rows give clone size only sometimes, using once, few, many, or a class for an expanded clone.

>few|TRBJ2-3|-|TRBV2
TGTGCCAGCAGTGAATCCCGGGATAAAACAGATACGCAGTATTTT
CASSESRDKTDTQYF
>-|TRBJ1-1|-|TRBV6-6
TGTGCCAGAAGTTACTCGTCCGGGGGGCGGACTGAAGCTTTCTTT
CARSYSSGGRTEAFF
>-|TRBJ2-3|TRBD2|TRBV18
TGTGCCAGCTCACCACTTCCTAGCGGGGGGGCCTTGGATACGCAGTATTTT
CASSPLPSGGALDTQYF
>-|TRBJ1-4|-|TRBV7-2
TGTGCCAGCGCTGGCGCTGGAGGGGAAAAACTGTTTTTT
CASAGAGGEKLFF
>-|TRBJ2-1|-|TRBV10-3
TGTGCCATCAGGAATAGCGATGAGCAGTTCTTC
CAIRNSDEQFF
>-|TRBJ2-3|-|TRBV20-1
TGCAGTGCTCCTGGACCCGACACAGATACGCAGTATTTT
CSAPGPDTDTQYF
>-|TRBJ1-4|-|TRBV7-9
TGTGCCAGCAGCTCCCAGTCCACGGCTCGTAATGAAAAACTGTTTTTT
CASSSQSTARNEKLFF
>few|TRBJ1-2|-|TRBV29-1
TGCAGCGTTGAAGAGGGACTTGACTATGGCTACACCTTC
CSVEEGLDYGYTF
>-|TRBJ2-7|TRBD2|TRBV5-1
TGCGCCAGCAGCCACGGGAGGGCCTCCTACGAGCAGTACTTC
CASSHGRASYEQYF
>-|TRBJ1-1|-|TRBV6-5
TGTGCCAGCATCTACAACCGGGGGGGCGCGTCCCCTGAAGCTTTCTTT
CASIYNRGGASPEAFF
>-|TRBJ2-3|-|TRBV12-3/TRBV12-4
TGTGCCAGCATAGGGATCACAGATACGCAGTATTTT
CASIGITDTQYF
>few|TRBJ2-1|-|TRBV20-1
TGCAGTGCAGCCTTTAGGGAAAGGCAGTTCTTC
CSAAFRERQFF
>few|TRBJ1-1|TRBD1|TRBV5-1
TGCGCCAGCAGCGACGGACAGGGGAAAGCTTTCTTT
CASSDGQGKAFF
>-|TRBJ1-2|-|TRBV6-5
TGTGCCAGCAGTTACGGGGAGGATACTGGCTACACCTTC
CASSYGEDTGYTF
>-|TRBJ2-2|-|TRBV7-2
TGTGCCAGCAGCTTAGAGTCGCTCCCTAACACCGGGGAGCTGTTTTTT
CASSLESLPNTGELFF
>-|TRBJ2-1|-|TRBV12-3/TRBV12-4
TGTGCCAGCAGTTTATCCCCCCGCTCCAATGAGCAGTTCTTC
CASSLSPRSNEQFF
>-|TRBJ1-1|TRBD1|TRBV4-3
TGCGCCAGCAGCTTCGGACAGGGGTTAAAAGAAGCTTTCTTT
CASSFGQGLKEAFF
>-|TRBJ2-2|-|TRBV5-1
TGCGCCAGCACCCGGGTGGCAGGCACCGGGGAGCTGTTTTTT
CASTRVAGTGELFF
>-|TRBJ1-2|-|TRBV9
TGTGCCAGCAGCGTAGTCAGCAGGGATCATGGCTACACCTTC
CASSVVSRDHGYTF
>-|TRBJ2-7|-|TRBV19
TGTGCCAGTAGTATTGGAGGTTACGACGAGCAGTACTTC
CASSIGGYDEQYF
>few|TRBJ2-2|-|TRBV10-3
TGTGCCATCAGTGAGTCGAATTGGGGAACCGGGGAGCTGTTTTTT
CAISESNWGTGELFF
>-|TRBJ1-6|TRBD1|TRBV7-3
TGTGCCAGCAGCTCCGGACAGGGAAAGCATTCACCCCTCCACTTT
CASSSGQGKHSPLHF
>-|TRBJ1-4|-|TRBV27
TGTGCCAGCGGTCCGGGGACGTCTGAAAAACTGTTTTTT
CASGPGTSEKLFF
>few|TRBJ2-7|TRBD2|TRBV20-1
TGCAGTGCTAGTGTTCCGTCTAGCGGACCCTACGAGCAGTACTTC
CSASVPSSGPYEQYF
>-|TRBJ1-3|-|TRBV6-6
TGTGCCAGCAGTTACGGGCAGGGCCATGGAAACACCATATATTTT
CASSYGQGHGNTIYF
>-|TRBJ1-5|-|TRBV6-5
TGTGCCAGCAGTTATAGGGGAAGCAATCAGCCCCAGCATTTT
CASSYRGSNQPQHF
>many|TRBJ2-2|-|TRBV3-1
TGTGCCAGCAGCCCCCAAAGAACCGGGGAGCTGTTTTTT
CASSPQRTGELFF
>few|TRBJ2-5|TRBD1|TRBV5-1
TGCGCCAGCAGCGTTGGGGACAGGGGCCAAGAGACCCAGTACTTC
CASSVGDRGQETQYF
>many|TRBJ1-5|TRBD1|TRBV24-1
TGTGCCACCAGTGCAAGGGGGCGTCAGCCCCAGCATTTT
CATSARGRQPQHF
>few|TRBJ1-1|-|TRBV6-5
TGTGCCAGCAGTTACTCTCGGGCTCTGAACACTGAAGCTTTCTTT
CASSYSRALNTEAFF
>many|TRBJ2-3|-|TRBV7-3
TGTGCCAGCAGCTACAGGGAGGCAGATACGCAGTATTTT
CASSYREADTQYF
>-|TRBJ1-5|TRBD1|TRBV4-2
TGTGCCAGCAGCCAAGAGACAGGGGGCAATCAGCCCCAGCATTTT
CASSQETGGNQPQHF
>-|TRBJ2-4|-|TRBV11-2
TGTGCCAGCAGCTCCCTCCGGGAGAACATTCAGTACTTC
CASSSLRENIQYF
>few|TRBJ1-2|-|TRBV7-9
TGTGCCAGCAGCCGGGACATTTCACGCTTCTATGGCTACACCTTC
CASSRDISRFYGYTF
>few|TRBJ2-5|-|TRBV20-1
TGCAGTGCTAGACGGGGGGCAGCCCAAGAGACCCAGTACTTC
CSARRGAAQETQYF
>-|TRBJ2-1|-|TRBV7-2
TGTGCCAGCAGCCTAGTGGGACGGGAGAGTGAGCAGTTCTTC
CASSLVGRESEQFF
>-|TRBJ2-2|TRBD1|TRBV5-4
TGTGCCAGCAGCTTGGCAGGGACAGGGGGCGCGGCCGGGGAGCTGTTTTTT
CASSLAGTGGAAGELFF
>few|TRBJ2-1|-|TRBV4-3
TGCGCCAGCAGCCAAGATTTGGGAAACACTGAGCAGTTCTTC
CASSQDLGNTEQFF
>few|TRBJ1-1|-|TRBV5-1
TGCGCCAGCAGCTTTAACGGGGGAGACACTGAAGCTTTCTTT
CASSFNGGDTEAFF
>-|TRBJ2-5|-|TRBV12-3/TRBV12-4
TGTGCCAGCAGTTTTGAGCGATCTTGGGAGACCCAGTACTTC
CASSFERSWETQYF
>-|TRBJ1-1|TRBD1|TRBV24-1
TGTGCCACCAGTGCCGAGGGACAGGGTCGCACTGAAGCTTTCTTT
CATSAEGQGRTEAFF
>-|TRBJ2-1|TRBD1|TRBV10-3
TGTGCCATCAGTGATCCAGACAGGGAAAGAAAGTTCTTC
CAISDPDRERKFF
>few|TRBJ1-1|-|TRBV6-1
TGTGCCAGCAGCCCCGGGGCCCCGGGCACTGAAGCTTTCTTT
CASSPGAPGTEAFF
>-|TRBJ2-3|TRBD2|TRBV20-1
TGCAGTGCTGCGTCTGGACTAGCGGGGGGGCCCGCAGATACGCAGTATTTT
CSAASGLAGGPADTQYF
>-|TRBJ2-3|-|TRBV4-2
TGTGCCAGCAGCCAAGGACGGTCCGGCGGTAGCACAGATACGCAGTATTTT
CASSQGRSGGSTDTQYF
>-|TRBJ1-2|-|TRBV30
TGTGCCTGGTCCCCAGGGTACTATGGCTACACCTTC
CAWSPGYYGYTF
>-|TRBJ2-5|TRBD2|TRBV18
TGTGCCAGCTCACCGTTATACCTAGCGGAAATCGGGGAGACCCAGTACTTC
CASSPLYLAEIGETQYF
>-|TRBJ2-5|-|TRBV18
TGTGCCAGCTCACCTACCTTAGAGGTCCAAAGAGAGACCCAGTACTTC
CASSPTLEVQRETQYF
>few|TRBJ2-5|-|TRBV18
TGTGCCAGCTCCCCGCCGGCGAACCAAGAGACCCAGTACTTC
CASSPPANQETQYF
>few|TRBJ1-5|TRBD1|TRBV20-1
TGCAGTGCCACCTCAGGGGGAGAGAGTCAGCCCCAGCATTTT
CSATSGGESQPQHF
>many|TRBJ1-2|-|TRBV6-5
TGTGCCAGCAGCCCCGCAGGGGCAGCTAACTATGGCTACACCTTC
CASSPAGAANYGYTF